These 21 T cell receptor beta chains share one sample of origin, sequenced in a study of T cell responses to AZD1222 COVID-19 vaccine. Sequencing was performed with immunoSEQ multiplex PCR; in TCRdb, only in-frame clones are kept and a portion is missing. The sample holds 95,000 to 150,000 clones, under 90% seen once. Sequenced here: peripheral blood, sampled on day 0 of AZD1222 vaccination. Receptor source: an adult in good health.

The chain uses TRBV6-2 or TRBV6-3 and TRBJ2-7, with a possible D match to TRBD1 (6 bases). Trimming took 2 bases from V and 5 from J, leaving 22 bases between them. The CDR3 is made up of 17 amino acids. Germline CDR1 MNHEY, CDR2 SVGEGT. The CDR3 DNA reads TGTGCCAGCAGTTACCTTATCATACAGGGAATAACGGACGAGCAGTACTTC. Translated, it gives CASSYLIIQGITDEQYF.

The chain uses TRBV10-3 and TRBJ1-4; the D is unclear. Trimming left V 6 bases short and J 0 bases short, with 8 bases between. The CDR3 consists of 14 residues. Germline CDR1 reads ENHRY; CDR2 reads SYGVKD. The CDR3 is CAISPGTTNEKLFF. CDR3 nucleotides: TGTGCCATCAGCCCCGGTACAACTAATGAAAAACTGTTTTTT.

The chain is built from TRBV2 and TRBJ2-7; D remains ambiguous. There are 14 residues in the CDR3. Between the trimmed V and J ends, which lost 3 bases and 3 bases, there was a span of 12 bases. The V gene's germline CDR1 is SNHLY and CDR2 FYNNEI. The CDR3 protein is CASSEVKRNYEQYF. The CDR3 region has the DNA TGTGCCAGCAGTGAGGTCAAGCGCAACTACGAGCAGTACTTC.

This sequence joins TRBV6-6 and TRBJ1-2; D not certain. The CDR3 spans 12 residues. The germline V and J ends were trimmed by 0 bases and 7 bases, with 6 bases remaining between them. Germline CDR1 is MNHNY and CDR2 is SVGAGI (reference sequence). CDR3: CASSYSSRGYTF. For the CDR3, the DNA is TGTGCCAGCAGTTACTCGTCGCGTGGCTACACCTTC.

This clone was seen at least ten times. This chain joins TRBV6-5 and TRBJ1-5; D is ambiguous. This CDR3 spans 13 amino acids. The V gene's germline CDR1 is MNHEY and CDR2 SVGAGI. Trimming left V 6 bases short and J 9 bases short, with 15 bases between. In DNA, the CDR3 is TGTGCCAGCAGCCCGAACAATGACCGGCCCCAGCATTTT. Protein product: CASSPNNDRPQHF.

V is TRBV7-2 and J is TRBJ2-3; D may match TRBD1 or TRBD2 (5 bases each). CDR1 and CDR2 (germline): SGHTA, FQGNSA. V dropped 0 bases and J dropped 0 bases, with 7 bases sitting between them. The CDR3 spans 15 residues. The CDR3 here is CASSLAGASTDTQYF. In nucleotides, the CDR3 is TGTGCCAGCAGCTTAGCCGGGGCTAGCACAGATACGCAGTATTTT.

The CDR3 loop is CASSPTGWGGNQPQHF. CDR3 nucleotides: TGTGCCAGTAGTCCTACAGGGTGGGGGGGCAATCAGCCCCAGCATTTT. The rearrangement uses TRBV19 and TRBJ1-5, with D perhaps matching TRBD1 (6 bases). V shed 5 bases and J shed 2 bases, with 16 bases lying between them. CDR1 LNHDA and CDR2 SQIVND come from the germline V gene (reference sequence). The CDR3 is made up of 16 amino acids.

The chain is built from TRBV12-3 or TRBV12-4 and TRBJ1-6, with D unclear. The CDR3 totals 11 residues. Trimming pared 8 bases from V and 12 bases from J, leaving 11 bases between. DNA of the CDR3: TGTGCCAGCGGAAATATTGGACCCCTCCACTTT. This gives the protein CASGNIGPLHF.

The V and J genes are TRBV19 and TRBJ1-2; 8 bases fit TRBD1. The germline V gene encodes CDR1 LNHDA and CDR2 SQIVND (reference sequence). Unmatched junction bases numbered 9, after V lost 5 bases and J lost 4 bases. The CDR3 is made up of 15 amino acids. DNA for the CDR3: TGTGCCAGTAGTCCGGGACAGGAGAGAGGCTATGGCTACACCTTC. The encoded protein is CASSPGQERGYGYTF.

The CDR3 spells CASSSRPRGISAGANVLTF. For the CDR3, the DNA is TGCGCCAGCAGCTCCCGCCCCAGGGGGATAAGCGCGGGGGCCAACGTCCTGACTTTC. J is TRBJ2-6 and V is TRBV5-1; 7 bases map to TRBD1. The CDR3 length is 19 residues. The germline gives CDR1 SGHRS, CDR2 YFSETQ. J was trimmed by 4 bases and V by 3 bases; bases with no gene match: 16.

The chain recombines TRBV3-1 (or the pseudogene TRBV3-2) with TRBJ2-1; D not certain. Germline loops: CDR1 LGHDT, CDR2 YNNKEL (reference sequence). V lost 0 bases and J 10 bases, leaving 13 bases between the germline ends. The CDR3 consists of 14 residues. The CDR3 DNA reads TGTGCCAGCAGCCAAGATTACTATCGCGGCGAGCAGTTCTTC. As protein: CASSQDYYRGEQFF.

The chain employs TRBV19 and TRBJ1-4; 9 nucleotides line up with TRBD1. The CDR3 runs to 18 residues. Germline V lookup: CDR1 LNHDA, CDR2 SQIVND (reference sequence). The ends lost 3 bases at V and 0 bases at J; junction bases unmatched: 8. The CDR3 region has the DNA TGTGCCAGTAGTATCGGGGGACAGGGAATTACAACTAATGAAAAACTGTTTTTT. Protein: CASSIGGQGITTNEKLFF.

The rearrangement joins TRBV7-2 to TRBJ2-5; 8 nucleotides match TRBD2. The trim removed 1 base at V and 5 bases at J, leaving 9 bases unmatched. Per the germline V gene, CDR1 is SGHTA and CDR2 is FQGNSA. The CDR3 length is 16 residues. The CDR3 DNA reads TGTGCCAGCAGCTTAGGCTGGAGCGGGAGTCCGGAGACCCAGTACTTC. Amino acids: CASSLGWSGSPETQYF.

This rearrangement joins TRBV3-1 (or the pseudogene TRBV3-2) to TRBJ1-1; TRBD1 might be the D (5 bases). V lost 4 bases, J lost 5 bases, and 14 bases lay in between. The germline V gene has CDR1 LGHDT and CDR2 YNNKEL (reference sequence). This CDR3 comprises 14 residues. The CDR3 DNA reads TGTGCCAGCAGCCCCCCCCAGGGAAGGACTGAAGCTTTCTTT. Its translation is CASSPPQGRTEAFF.

The chain couples TRBV3-1 (or the pseudogene TRBV3-2) to TRBJ2-7, with TRBD2 matching over 8 bases. The CDR3 has 17 residues. V shed 4 bases, J shed 2 bases, and the junction held 13 bases outside the gene matches. In germline, CDR1 is LGHDT, CDR2 YNNKEL (reference sequence). DNA of the CDR3: TGTGCCAGCAGCCCACGCCTTGGTAGCGGGATTACCTACGAGCAGTACTTC. It specifies CASSPRLGSGITYEQYF.

This chain joins TRBV6-1 and TRBJ1-3; D is unresolved. The CDR3 covers 15 residues. The ends were cut back, 1 base at V and 0 bases at J, with 7 bases in the middle. Germline assignment: CDR1 MNHNS and CDR2 SASEGT. The CDR3 region has the DNA TGTGCCAGCAGTGAAGAATTACACTCTGGAAACACCATATATTTT. Translating gives CASSEELHSGNTIYF.

The V gene is TRBV4-1, the J gene TRBJ2-5, with 12 bases lining up with TRBD1. This CDR3 contains 15 residues. The germline V gene has CDR1 MGHRA and CDR2 YSYEKL. Losses at the gene ends were 1 base for V and 4 bases for J; bases not matched to a gene: 1. CDR3 nucleotides: TGCGCCAGCAGCCAAGGGGACAGGGGGCGAGAGACCCAGTACTTC. Its protein is CASSQGDRGRETQYF.

This chain joins TRBV3-1 (or the pseudogene TRBV3-2) and TRBJ1-2, with D maybe TRBD1 (5 bases). Between the trimmed V and J ends, which lost 1 base and 4 bases, there was a span of 10 bases. Germline CDR1 and CDR2: LGHDT and YNNKEL (reference sequence). The CDR3 spans 14 residues. CDR3 bases: TGTGCCAGCAGCCAAGTAGCAGGGAGCTATGGCTACACCTTC. Translation gives CASSQVAGSYGYTF.

The table lists this clone with a few counts. The rearrangement links TRBV30 to TRBJ1-2; 7 bases map to TRBD1. J lost 0 bases, V lost 0 bases, and 1 base had no gene match. The germline gives CDR1 GTSNPN, CDR2 SVGIG (reference sequence). This CDR3 comprises 14 residues. The CDR3 region is CAWSVGTANYGYTF. The CDR3 bases are TGTGCCTGGAGTGTAGGGACAGCTAACTATGGCTACACCTTC.

The J gene is TRBJ2-7, the V gene TRBV4-1; D gene unclear. This CDR3 is 13 amino acids long. The germline V gene encodes CDR1 MGHRA and CDR2 YSYEKL. The V end was cut by 4 bases, the J end by 7 bases, with 14 bases between. The CDR3 is CASSLILSGEQYF. DNA for the CDR3: TGCGCCAGCAGCCTGATCCTCTCCGGTGAGCAGTACTTC.

This clone appeared a few times. The chain employs TRBV25-1 and TRBJ2-7; a weak D match, TRBD2 (6 bases). CDR1 is MGHDK and CDR2 is SYGVNS in the germline V gene. Trimming removed 4 bases from V and 3 bases from J, with 10 bases in between. The CDR3 contains 13 residues. This CDR3 is CASSARLGYEQYF. CDR3 in DNA: TGTGCCAGCAGTGCCCGACTAGGCTACGAGCAGTACTTC.